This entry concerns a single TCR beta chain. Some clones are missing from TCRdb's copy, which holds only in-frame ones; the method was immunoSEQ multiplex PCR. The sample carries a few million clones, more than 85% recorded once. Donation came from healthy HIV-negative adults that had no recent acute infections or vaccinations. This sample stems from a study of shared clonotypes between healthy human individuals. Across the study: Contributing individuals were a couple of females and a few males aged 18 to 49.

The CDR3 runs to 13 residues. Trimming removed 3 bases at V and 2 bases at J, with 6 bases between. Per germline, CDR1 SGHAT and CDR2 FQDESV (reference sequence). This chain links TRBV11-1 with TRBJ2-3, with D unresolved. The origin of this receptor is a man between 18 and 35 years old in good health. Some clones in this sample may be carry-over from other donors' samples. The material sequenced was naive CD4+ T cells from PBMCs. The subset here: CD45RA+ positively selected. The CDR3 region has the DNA TGTGCCAGCAGCTTTAGAACCACAGATACGCAGTATTTT. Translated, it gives CASSFRTTDTQYF.